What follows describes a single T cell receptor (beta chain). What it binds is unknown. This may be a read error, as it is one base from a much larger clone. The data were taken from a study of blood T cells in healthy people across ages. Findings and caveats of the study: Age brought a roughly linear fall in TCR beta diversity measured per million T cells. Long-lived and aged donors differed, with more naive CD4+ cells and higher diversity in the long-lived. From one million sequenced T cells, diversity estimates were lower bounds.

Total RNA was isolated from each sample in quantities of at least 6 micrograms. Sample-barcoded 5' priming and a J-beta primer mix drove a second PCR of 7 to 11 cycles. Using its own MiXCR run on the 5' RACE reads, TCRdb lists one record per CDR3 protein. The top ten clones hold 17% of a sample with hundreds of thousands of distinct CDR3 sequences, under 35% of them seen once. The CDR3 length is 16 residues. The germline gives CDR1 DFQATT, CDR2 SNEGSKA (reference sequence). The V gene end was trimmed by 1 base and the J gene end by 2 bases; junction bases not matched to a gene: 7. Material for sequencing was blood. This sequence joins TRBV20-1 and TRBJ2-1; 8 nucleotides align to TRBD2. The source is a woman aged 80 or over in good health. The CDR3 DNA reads TGCAGTGCTAGAGGACTAGCGCCCAGCCCCTACAATGAGCAGTTCTTC. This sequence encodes CSARGLAPSPYNEQFF.